Shown below are 3 T cell receptor beta chains from a single sample sequenced in a study of tumor and adjacent non-tumor tissue in lung cancer. A modified ARM-PCR protocol with three rounds of nested PCR amplified TCRbeta. One entry per CDR3 protein results from TCRdb running MiXCR on the multiplex PCR reads. The sample includes about 110,000 distinct CDR3 sequences, 60% to 65% of them seen just once. This sample's RNA came from whole unsorted tissue. This non-tumor lung sample came from over 3 cm beyond the tumor edge. The sample was distant non-tumor lung tissue. Receptors originate from a man in his fifties or sixties with non-small cell lung cancer.

Details on this clonotype: The junction departs from the called germline gene at one end, perhaps through a read error. The chain has TRBV11-3 and TRBJ2-5, with D perhaps matching TRBD2 (6 bases). This CDR3 has 15 residues. Germline assignment: CDR1 SGHNT and CDR2 YENEEA. The CDR3 reads CVSSFGGNKKETQYF. CDR3 nucleotides: TGTGTCAGCAGCTTCGGAGGGAACAAAAAAGAGACCCAGTACTTC.

About this clonotype itself: The CDR3 end shows no conserved phenylalanine or tryptophan, and so a read error is likely. The V gene is TRBV6-6, the J gene TRBJ2-5, with 7 bases that match TRBD1. Germline V gene lookup returns CDR1 MNHNY and CDR2 SVGAGI (reference sequence). The trim removed 2 bases at V and 7 bases at J, leaving 7 bases unmatched. The CDR3 sequence is 14 residues long. The CDR3 sequence: CASSYGQGVGTQYV. CDR3 bases: TGTGCCAGCAGTTACGGCCAGGGGGTAGGGACCCAGTACGTC.

With regard to this clonotype: An end of the junction does not agree with germline; a read error may underlie this. V usage is TRBV6-1 and J usage is TRBJ2-7; D unclear. Germline lookup yields CDR1 MNHNS and CDR2 SASEGT. The CDR3 has 13 amino acids. The CDR3 protein is CASRDHRSYEQYF. CDR3 coding DNA: TGTGCCAGCAGGGACCATAGGTCCTACGAACAGTACTTC.